The 32 T cell receptor beta chains reported below all come from one sample, sequenced in a study of T cells of healthy individuals. TCRdb re-called the 5' RACE reads with MiXCR, one entry per CDR3 protein. The data show tens of thousands of distinct CDR3 sequences, around 15% seen once. The receptors derive from a human donor in good health.

This clonotype was counted ten times or more. This sequence joins TRBV15 and TRBJ1-1; D uncertain. The CDR3 totals 15 residues. Germline CDR1 is LNHNV and CDR2 is YYDKDF (reference sequence). The ends were cut back, 0 bases at V and 5 bases at J, with 13 bases in the middle. CDR3: CATSRDSAGGTEAFF. The CDR3, as DNA: TGTGCCACCAGCAGAGATTCAGCAGGAGGGACTGAAGCTTTCTTT.

V usage is TRBV6-2 or TRBV6-3 and J usage is TRBJ2-5, with TRBD2 matching 8 bases. CDR1 is MNHEY, CDR2 SVGEGT, per germline. With V trimmed by 5 bases and J by 5 bases, 13 bases remained unmatched. The CDR3 covers 16 residues. Here the CDR3 reads CASSPQGAGVGETQYF. The DNA for the CDR3 is TGTGCCAGCAGTCCTCAGGGAGCGGGAGTAGGCGAGACCCAGTACTTC.

The chain carries TRBV5-1 and TRBJ2-5; D unclear. V gave up 0 bases and J gave up 4 bases, with 4 bases separating them. Germline lookup yields CDR1 SGHRS and CDR2 YFSETQ. This CDR3 is built from 12 residues. CDR3 nucleotides: TGCGCCAGCAGCTTGGCCGGAGAGACCCAGTACTTC. Encoded protein: CASSLAGETQYF.

This clonotype was detected ten times or more. The V call is TRBV29-1, the J call TRBJ2-3, with 7 positions matching TRBD2. Germline V lookup: CDR1 SQVTM, CDR2 ANQGSEA. The CDR3 runs 18 residues. The junction had 18 bases not matched to a gene; V was cut back by 6 bases and J by 0 bases. The CDR3 DNA is TGCAGCGTCCACCACTCTGGCGGGAGAGGAACTAGCACAGATACGCAGTATTTT. Encoded protein: CSVHHSGGRGTSTDTQYF.

This clonotype appeared many times. The V call is TRBV7-9, the J call TRBJ2-7; 9 nucleotides match TRBD1. Germline V gene data show CDR1 as SEHNR and CDR2 as FQNEAQ (reference sequence). This CDR3 comprises 20 residues. V was clipped by 5 bases and J by 3 bases; unmatched bases: 23. The CDR3 DNA follows: TGTGCCAGCAGCCCCGCCTTAAATACGGACCGGGACAGGGAATACTACGAGCAGTACTTC. Its protein product is CASSPALNTDRDREYYEQYF.

This chain uses TRBV3-1 with TRBJ1-6, with D uncertain. Per the germline V gene, CDR1 is LGHDT and CDR2 is YNNKEL (reference sequence). Trimming cost V 4 bases and J 4 bases, with 11 bases left between them. CDR3 size: 15 residues. CDR3 loop: CASSRSGLYNSPLHF. In nucleotides, the CDR3 is TGTGCCAGCAGCCGCTCCGGACTTTATAATTCACCCCTCCACTTT.

This clonotype was detected many times. The chain uses TRBV20-1 and TRBJ1-2; 9 bases line up with TRBD1. The CDR3 loop spans 14 amino acids. With 5 bases clipped from V and 7 bases from J, the junction kept 11 bases outside the gene matches. Germline assignment: CDR1 DFQATT and CDR2 SNEGSKA (reference sequence). The CDR3 loop is CSASRTGVVGGYTF. The CDR3, as DNA: TGCAGTGCTTCCCGGACAGGGGTGGTTGGTGGCTACACCTTC.

The chain links TRBV3-1 to TRBJ1-4; D is undetermined. The germline CDR1 and CDR2 sequences are LGHDT and YNNKEL (reference sequence). Trimming cost V 0 bases and J 11 bases, with 13 bases left between them. The CDR3 spans 14 residues. CDR3 in DNA: TGTGCCAGCAGCCAAGAGCTGAAAACCGGGAAACTGTTTTTT. Its translation is CASSQELKTGKLFF.

The V call is TRBV5-1, the J call TRBJ2-1; 11 nucleotides line up with TRBD2. Germline-derived CDR1 and CDR2 are SGHRS and YFSETQ. The CDR3 runs to 15 residues. V trimming: 4 bases; J trimming: 12 bases; junction bases outside the gene matches: 12. The CDR3 DNA sequence: TGCGCCAGCAGCACTGGGACTAGCGGACCGGTGCGGCAGTTCTTC. The encoded protein is CASSTGTSGPVRQFF.

This clonotype was detected a few times. The rearrangement joins TRBV4-1 to TRBJ2-1; 7 bases fit TRBD2. The germline V gene has CDR1 MGHRA and CDR2 YSYEKL. The CDR3 has 15 amino acids. The trim removed 5 bases at V and 6 bases at J, leaving 10 bases unmatched. CDR3 nucleotide sequence: TGCGCCAGCAGCGAAAGGGCGGGAGTGGTCAATGAGCAGTTCTTC. Its translation is CASSERAGVVNEQFF.

In its sample, this clonotype was seen many times. The V call is TRBV6-5, the J call TRBJ2-1; the match to TRBD2 covers 11 bases. V gave up 5 bases and J gave up 0 bases; unmatched junction bases: 9. The CDR3 is made up of 18 amino acids. Germline V gene lookup returns CDR1 MNHEY and CDR2 SVGAGI. Written as DNA, the CDR3 is TGTGCCAGCAGTCTCGGGACTAGCGGTTCTAGCTCCTACAATGAGCAGTTCTTC. As protein: CASSLGTSGSSSYNEQFF.

This clonotype came up many times. The J gene is TRBJ1-2, the V gene TRBV2; D remains unclear. Looked up from germline, CDR1 is SNHLY and CDR2 is FYNNEI. V lost 1 base to trimming and J lost 3 bases, with 9 bases between them. CDR3 length: 14 amino acids. The CDR3 loop reads CASSEVGEDYGYTF. The CDR3, as DNA: TGTGCCAGCAGTGAAGTCGGGGAAGACTATGGCTACACCTTC. The entire variable domain, with the rest obtained from reference TRBV2 and TRBJ1-2, is as follows: EPEVTQTPSHQVTQMGQEVILRCVPISNHLYFYWYRQILGQKVEFLVSFYNNEISEKSEIFDDQFSVERPDGSNFTLKIRSTKLEDSAMYFCASSEVGEDYGYTFGSGTRLTVV.

There are many counts of this clonotype. V and J are TRBV2 and TRBJ1-5, with D possibly TRBD1 on 6 matching bases. V was shortened by 1 base and J by 2 bases, with 9 bases between the two germline ends. Germline CDR1 SNHLY, CDR2 FYNNEI. The CDR3 is 15 residues long. The CDR3 region has the DNA TGTGCCAGCAGTGAAGGGAGACAGGGCAATCAGCCCCAGCATTTT. Encoded protein: CASSEGRQGNQPQHF.

The V gene is TRBV18, the J gene TRBJ2-2; D remains unclear. The CDR3 covers 16 residues. Germline CDR1 KGHSH, CDR2 LQKENI. The V end was cut by 3 bases, the J end by 0 bases, with 11 bases between. The CDR3 protein is CASSPSAGTNTGELFF. The CDR3 region has the DNA TGTGCCAGCTCACCTTCGGCAGGAACGAACACCGGGGAGCTGTTTTTT.

This clonotype was counted many times. V and J are TRBV5-1 and TRBJ2-7, with unresolved D. Germline CDR1 and CDR2: SGHRS and YFSETQ. V lost 2 bases, J lost 4 bases, and 10 bases lay in between. CDR3 size: 13 residues. DNA for the CDR3: TGCGCCAGCAGCTTCAAGACGGATTACGAGCAGTACTTC. Amino acids: CASSFKTDYEQYF.

There are many counts of this clonotype. The rearrangement links TRBV23-1 to TRBJ2-1; TRBD2 agrees at 14 bases. TRBV23-1 is sorted into the ORF group, with uncertain function. This CDR3 region has 19 residues. The junction had 14 bases not matched to a gene; V was cut back by 3 bases and J by 7 bases. CDR3 bases: TGCGCCAGCAGTCATTCCGCCGGGACTAGCGGGAGACGTAGGAATGAGCAGTTCTTC. Translation gives CASSHSAGTSGRRRNEQFF.

The chain employs TRBV29-1 and TRBJ2-1; TRBD2 aligns across 10 bases. V lost 7 bases to trimming and J lost 9 bases; unmatched junction nucleotides: 18. Per the germline V gene, CDR1 is SQVTM and CDR2 is ANQGSEA. This CDR3 has 16 amino acids. The CDR3 bases are TGCAGCGGGAGGAAAGGGTTGGCTAGCGGGAGAGTTGAGCAGTTCTTC. This translates into CSGRKGLASGRVEQFF.

The sample holds a few counts of this clonotype. The chain uses TRBV24-1 and TRBJ2-5; 9 positions agree with TRBD1. Per germline, CDR1 KGHDR and CDR2 SFDVKD. The CDR3 totals 17 residues. Trimming at V came to 0 bases and at J to 5 bases, leaving 9 bases not matched to a gene. DNA of the CDR3: TGTGCCACCAGTGATTTGCCCTATACAGGGGGCGCGGAGACCCAGTACTTC. Its translation is CATSDLPYTGGAETQYF.

As to this clonotype: Relative to the germline gene, one junction end is altered; a read error may explain this. This sequence joins TRBV12-3 or TRBV12-4 and TRBJ1-5; D not resolved. This CDR3 has 12 residues. The DNA of the CDR3 is TGTGCCAGCAGTACGGCGGTAGGGCCCCAGAATTTT. It encodes CASSTAVGPQNF.

This clonotype was picked up many times. This sequence joins TRBV5-1 and TRBJ2-7, with D possibly being TRBD1 or TRBD2 (5 bases each). Germline V gene sequence: CDR1 SGHRS, CDR2 YFSETQ. The CDR3 spans 15 residues. Trimming cost V 0 bases and J 6 bases, with 16 bases left between them. The CDR3 DNA follows: TGCGCCAGCAGCTTGGACAGGCCCGGGATGGGCGAGCAGTACTTC. The encoded protein is CASSLDRPGMGEQYF.

CDR3 bases: TGTGCCAGCAGCCAAGGGGACAACTATGGCTACACCTTC. Protein product: CASSQGDNYGYTF. This chain uses TRBV3-1 with TRBJ1-2, with a weak D call TRBD1 (5 bases). The CDR3 runs to 13 residues. Germline V lookup: CDR1 LGHDT, CDR2 YNNKEL (reference sequence). Trimming left V 1 base short and J 2 bases short, with 5 bases between.

In this sample, this clonotype turned up many times. The chain uses TRBV24-1 and TRBJ2-3, with TRBD2 matching over 7 bases. V shed 5 bases, J shed 4 bases, and the junction held 14 bases outside the gene matches. Germline V gives CDR1 KGHDR, CDR2 SFDVKD. This CDR3 is 17 amino acids long. The CDR3 sequence: CATSAGTMGGLADTQYF. The CDR3 DNA sequence: TGTGCCACCAGTGCAGGGACTATGGGAGGGCTGGCAGATACGCAGTATTTT.

This clonotype was counted ten times or more. The rearrangement uses TRBV29-1 and TRBJ1-2; D is unresolved. The V gene lost 8 bases and the J gene lost 4 bases, with 14 bases spanning the gap. The CDR3 totals 12 residues. Germline lookup yields CDR1 SQVTM and CDR2 ANQGSEA. The CDR3: CSLRIARYGYTF. The CDR3 DNA sequence: TGCAGCTTACGGATAGCCCGCTATGGCTACACCTTC. The variable domain in full, completed from reference TRBV29-1 and TRBJ1-2, reads SAVISQKPSRDICQRGTSLTIQCQVDSQVTMMFWYRQQPGQSLTLIATANQGSEATYESGFVIDKFPISRPNLTFSTLTVSNMSPEDSSIYLCSLRIARYGYTFGSGTRLTVV.

In its sample, this clonotype was seen many times. V usage is TRBV29-1 and J usage is TRBJ2-3, with 7 nucleotides matching TRBD1. The germline gives CDR1 SQVTM, CDR2 ANQGSEA. V was clipped by 3 bases and J by 0 bases; unmatched bases: 3. This CDR3 is built from 14 residues. The CDR3 loop reads CSVETGSSTDTQYF. CDR3 DNA: TGCAGCGTTGAGACAGGGTCTAGCACAGATACGCAGTATTTT.

This clonotype was recorded at least ten times. The chain uses TRBV4-1 and TRBJ1-4; D not certain. CDR1 is MGHRA, CDR2 YSYEKL, per germline. The CDR3 contains 15 residues. V dropped 1 base and J dropped 5 bases, with 11 bases sitting between them. This CDR3 reads CASSQGPSPNEKLFF. In DNA form, the CDR3 reads TGCGCCAGCAGCCAAGGCCCTTCCCCAAATGAAAAACTGTTTTTT.

This clonotype was counted many times. The rearrangement joins TRBV7-8 to TRBJ1-1, with D hard to call. The germline CDR1 and CDR2 sequences are SGHVS and FQNEAQ. V was clipped by 1 base and J by 5 bases, with 14 bases between them. This CDR3 is built from 15 residues. CDR3 loop: CASSLVAGALTEAFF. The CDR3 bases are TGTGCCAGCAGCTTAGTGGCGGGTGCGCTGACTGAAGCTTTCTTT. The variable domain in full, with the rest retrieved from reference TRBV7-8 and TRBJ1-1, is GAGVSQSPRYKVAKRGQDVALRCDPISGHVSLFWYQQALGQGPEFLTYFQNEAQLDKSGLPSDRFFAERPEGSVSTLKIQRTQQEDSAVYLCASSLVAGALTEAFFGQGTRLTVV.

This clonotype was observed a few times. The chain links TRBV7-9 to TRBJ1-2, with 9 bases aligning to TRBD1. The germline CDR1 and CDR2 sequences are SEHNR and FQNEAQ (reference sequence). Trimming at V came to 7 bases and at J to 3 bases, leaving 12 bases not matched to a gene. This CDR3 spans 16 amino acids. CDR3 sequence: CASTIYSGTGYYGYTF. Written as DNA, the CDR3 is TGTGCCAGCACCATCTACTCCGGGACAGGGTACTATGGCTACACCTTC.

This clonotype was seen a few times. The chain has TRBV7-2 and TRBJ1-4; D call uncertain. This CDR3 region has 12 residues. Trimming stripped 4 bases from V and 7 bases from J, with 7 bases between. Germline V gene lookup returns CDR1 SGHTA and CDR2 FQGNSA. The CDR3 loop reads CASSSTGEKLFF. In DNA, the CDR3 is TGTGCCAGCAGCTCGACTGGTGAAAAACTGTTTTTT.

A few counts support this clonotype. This chain links TRBV6-5 with TRBJ2-1; 9 nucleotides match TRBD1. V shed 0 bases and J 2 bases; nucleotides not matched to a gene: 2. The CDR3 has 16 residues. Germline CDR1 reads MNHEY; CDR2 reads SVGAGI. CDR3 region: CASSYSGQGPYNEQFF. In nucleotides, the CDR3 is TGTGCCAGCAGTTACTCGGGACAGGGCCCCTACAATGAGCAGTTCTTC.

This clonotype has more than one count but fewer than ten. The CDR3 loop is CASSRRGSSTDTQYF. The CDR3 bases are TGCGCCAGCAGCCGCAGGGGCTCTAGCACAGATACGCAGTATTTT. The chain uses TRBV4-1 and TRBJ2-3; a possible D gene is TRBD1 (6 bases). Germline V gives CDR1 MGHRA, CDR2 YSYEKL. The ends were cut back, 4 bases at V and 0 bases at J, with 11 bases in the middle. This CDR3 is built from 15 residues.

This clonotype has a count of ten or more. The chain recombines TRBV6-5 with TRBJ2-7; TRBD2 matches at 11 bases. The CDR3 is 17 amino acids. The V gene end was trimmed by 0 bases and the J gene end by 6 bases; junction bases not matched to a gene: 10. Germline CDR1 MNHEY, CDR2 SVGAGI. CDR3 in amino acids: CASSYSPGLAANAEQYF. The CDR3 nucleotides are TGTGCCAGCAGTTACTCGCCGGGACTAGCGGCTAATGCCGAGCAGTACTTC.

Of note for this clonotype: Given a much more abundant clone one base away, this may be a read error. The genes are TRBV20-1 and TRBJ2-7, with 13 positions matching TRBD2. Germline CDR1 is DFQATT and CDR2 is SNEGSKA (reference sequence). This CDR3 is built from 15 residues. J lost 6 bases, V lost 1 base, and 6 bases had no gene match. The CDR3 sequence: CSARGGTSGIIEQYF. DNA of the CDR3: TGCAGTGCTAGAGGGGGGACTAGCGGGATAATCGAGCAGTACTTC.